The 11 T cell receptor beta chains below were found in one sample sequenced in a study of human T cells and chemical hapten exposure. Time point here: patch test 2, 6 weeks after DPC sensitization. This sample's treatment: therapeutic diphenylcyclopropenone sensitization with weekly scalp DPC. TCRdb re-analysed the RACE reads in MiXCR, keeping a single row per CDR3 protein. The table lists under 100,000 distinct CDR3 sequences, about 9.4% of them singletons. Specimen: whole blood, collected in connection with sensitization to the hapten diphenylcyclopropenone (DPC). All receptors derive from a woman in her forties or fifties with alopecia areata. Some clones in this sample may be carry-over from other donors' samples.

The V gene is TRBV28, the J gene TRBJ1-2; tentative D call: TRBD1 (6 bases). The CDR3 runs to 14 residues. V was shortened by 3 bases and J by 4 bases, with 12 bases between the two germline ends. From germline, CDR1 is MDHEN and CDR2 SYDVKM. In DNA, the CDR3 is TGTGCCAGCAGTTTCCCAACAGGGTTCTATGGCTACACCTTC. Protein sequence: CASSFPTGFYGYTF.

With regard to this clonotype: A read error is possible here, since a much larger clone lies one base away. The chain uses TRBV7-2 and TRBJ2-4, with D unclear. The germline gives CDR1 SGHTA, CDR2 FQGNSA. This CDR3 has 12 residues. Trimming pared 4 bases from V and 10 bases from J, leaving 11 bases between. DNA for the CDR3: TGTGCCAGCAGCTCAGCGCACGAGATTCAGTACTTC. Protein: CASSSAHEIQYF.

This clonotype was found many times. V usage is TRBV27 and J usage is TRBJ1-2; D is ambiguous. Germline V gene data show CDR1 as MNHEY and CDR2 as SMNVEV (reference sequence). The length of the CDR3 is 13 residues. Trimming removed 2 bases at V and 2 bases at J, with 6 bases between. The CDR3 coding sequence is TGTGCCAGCAGTTTAACCCTCAACTATGGCTACACCTTC. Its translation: CASSLTLNYGYTF.

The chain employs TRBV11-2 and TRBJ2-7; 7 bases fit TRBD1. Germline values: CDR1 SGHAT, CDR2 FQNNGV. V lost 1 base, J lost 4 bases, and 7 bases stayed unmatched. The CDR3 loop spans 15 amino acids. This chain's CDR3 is CASSLVPDRAYEQYF. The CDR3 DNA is TGTGCCAGCAGCTTAGTTCCCGACAGGGCATACGAGCAGTACTTC.

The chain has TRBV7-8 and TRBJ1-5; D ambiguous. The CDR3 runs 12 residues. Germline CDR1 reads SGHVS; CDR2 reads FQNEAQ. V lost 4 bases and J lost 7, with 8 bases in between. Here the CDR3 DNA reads TGTGCCAGCAGCTCGGGGTACCAGCCCCAGCATTTT. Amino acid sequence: CASSSGYQPQHF.

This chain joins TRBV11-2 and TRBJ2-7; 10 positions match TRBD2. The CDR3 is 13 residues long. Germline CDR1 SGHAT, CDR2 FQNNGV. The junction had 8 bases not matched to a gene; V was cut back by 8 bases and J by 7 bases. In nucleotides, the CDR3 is TGTGCCAGCGCCCCTAGCGGGAGAGGAGAGCAGTACTTC. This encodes CASAPSGRGEQYF.

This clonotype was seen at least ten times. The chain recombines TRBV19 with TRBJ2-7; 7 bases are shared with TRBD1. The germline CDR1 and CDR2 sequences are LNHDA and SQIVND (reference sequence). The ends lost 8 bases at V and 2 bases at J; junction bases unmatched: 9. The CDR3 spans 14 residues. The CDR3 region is CASQDRTGTYEQYF. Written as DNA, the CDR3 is TGTGCCAGTCAAGATCGGACAGGAACCTACGAGCAGTACTTC.

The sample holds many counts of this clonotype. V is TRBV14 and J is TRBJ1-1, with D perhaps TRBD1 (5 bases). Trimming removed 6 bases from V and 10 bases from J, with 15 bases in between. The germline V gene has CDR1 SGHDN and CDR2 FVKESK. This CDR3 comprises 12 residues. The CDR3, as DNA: TGTGCCAGCAGTCAACTGGGACCGCGAGCTTTCTTT. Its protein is CASSQLGPRAFF.

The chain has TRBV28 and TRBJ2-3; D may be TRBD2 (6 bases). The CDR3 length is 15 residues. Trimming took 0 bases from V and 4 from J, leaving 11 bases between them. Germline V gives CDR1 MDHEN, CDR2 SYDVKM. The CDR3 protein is CASSLWGGVADTQYF. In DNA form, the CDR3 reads TGTGCCAGCAGTTTATGGGGGGGAGTCGCAGATACGCAGTATTTT.

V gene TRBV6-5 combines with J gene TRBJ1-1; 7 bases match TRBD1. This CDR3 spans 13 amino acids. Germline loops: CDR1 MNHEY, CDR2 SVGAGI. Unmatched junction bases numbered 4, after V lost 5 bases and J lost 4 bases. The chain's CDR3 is CASSKQGSTEAFF. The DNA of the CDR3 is TGTGCCAGCAGTAAACAGGGGAGCACTGAAGCTTTCTTT.

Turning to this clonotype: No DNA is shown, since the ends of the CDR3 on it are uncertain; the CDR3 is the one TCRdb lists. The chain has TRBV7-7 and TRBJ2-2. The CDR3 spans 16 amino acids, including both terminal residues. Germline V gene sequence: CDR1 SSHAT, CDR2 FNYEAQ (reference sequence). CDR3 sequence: CASSLLRLRTPGSCFF.